This T cell receptor beta chain was sequenced for a study of a mutant IDH1 vaccine in newly diagnosed glioma. Looked up from germline, CDR1 is SGHTA and CDR2 is FQGNSA. V was trimmed by 6 bases and J by 0 bases, leaving 12 bases between them. This CDR3 contains 14 residues. Documented time point: week 47, end of study. In the vaccine, a single dose held 300 ug of the mutant IDH1 20-mer peptide, along with topical imiquimod. Worth noting for this clone: What it recognizes is unknown.

Produced via immunoSEQ multiplex PCR; TCRdb's table is partial and in-frame only. The table records about 94,000 clones, about nine tenths of them present only once. The clonotype comes from a woman aged 45 to 65 with glioma. The source was PBMCs, collected from a glioma patient whose treatment included an IDH1 peptide vaccine. The chain links TRBV7-2 to TRBJ2-7; TRBD1 might be the D (7 bases). DNA of the CDR3: TGTGCCAGCAGTGGAGGGGGCATCTCCTACGAGCAGTACTTC. Its translation: CASSGGGISYEQYF.